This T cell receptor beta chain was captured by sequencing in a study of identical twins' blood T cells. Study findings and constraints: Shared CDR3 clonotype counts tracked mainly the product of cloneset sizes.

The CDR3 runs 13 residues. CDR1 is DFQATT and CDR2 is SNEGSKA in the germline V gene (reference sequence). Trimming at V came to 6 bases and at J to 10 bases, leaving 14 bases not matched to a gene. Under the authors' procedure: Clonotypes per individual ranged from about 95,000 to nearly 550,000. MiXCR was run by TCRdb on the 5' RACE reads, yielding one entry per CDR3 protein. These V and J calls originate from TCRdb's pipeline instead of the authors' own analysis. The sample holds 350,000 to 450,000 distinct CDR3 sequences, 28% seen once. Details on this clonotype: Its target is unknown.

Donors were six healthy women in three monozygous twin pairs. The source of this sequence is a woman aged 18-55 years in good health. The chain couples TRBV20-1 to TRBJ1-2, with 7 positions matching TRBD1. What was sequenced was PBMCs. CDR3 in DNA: TGCAGTGCCCAGTCAGCGGACAGGCTCTCCTACACCTTC. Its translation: CSAQSADRLSYTF.